One sample yielded the 19 T cell receptor beta chains listed below, sequenced in a study of blood T cell repertoires in COVID-19. Some clones are missing from TCRdb's copy, which holds only in-frame ones; the method was immunoSEQ multiplex PCR. The sample holds fewer than 250,000 clones; under 90% are singletons and the top ten take more than 5.5%. Material: peripheral blood. These TCRs come from a man aged 55 to 69 who had recovered from COVID-19.

The chain links TRBV15 to TRBJ1-1, with D possibly TRBD1 on 5 matching bases. Germline CDR1 LNHNV, CDR2 YYDKDF (reference sequence). V shed 0 bases and J shed 6 bases, with 17 bases lying between them. CDR3 length equals 16 residues. The CDR3 spells CATSRDRDPRRAEAFF. The CDR3 region has the DNA TGTGCCACCAGCAGAGATAGAGATCCACGCAGGGCTGAAGCTTTCTTT.

J is TRBJ2-7 and V is TRBV7-2, with a possible D match to TRBD1 (6 bases). The V end lost 1 base, the J end lost 2 bases, and 9 bases lay between the germline ends. Germline V gene sequence: CDR1 SGHTA, CDR2 FQGNSA. This CDR3 spans 14 amino acids. The CDR3 loop reads CASSLVQGTYEQYF. The CDR3 nucleotides are TGTGCCAGCAGCTTAGTTCAGGGGACCTACGAGCAGTACTTC.

This clone was seen only once. The chain links TRBV7-6 to TRBJ2-5; 14 bases are a match to TRBD2. Germline assignment: CDR1 SGHVS and CDR2 FNYEAQ. This CDR3 is 20 amino acids long. After removal of 5 bases from V and 5 bases from J, the junction contained 19 bases not matched to a gene. The CDR3 DNA reads TGTGCCAGCAGCCCCTCCAGACTAGCGGGGGGGCATAAGGGTAAGGAGACCCAGTACTTC. It translates to CASSPSRLAGGHKGKETQYF.

The chain is built from TRBV6-4 and TRBJ2-1; 9 positions agree with TRBD1. The V segment lost 3 bases and the J segment 0 bases; nucleotides outside the gene matches: 0. Germline assignment: CDR1 MRHNA and CDR2 SNTAGT. The CDR3 consists of 15 residues. Written as DNA, the CDR3 is TGTGCCAGCAGTGAGGACAGGGGCTCCTACAATGAGCAGTTCTTC. As protein: CASSEDRGSYNEQFF.

V is TRBV19 and J is TRBJ1-5; maybe TRBD1 (5 bases). The germline CDR1 and CDR2 sequences are LNHDA and SQIVND (reference sequence). V lost 3 bases, J lost 0 bases, and 9 bases lay in between. CDR3 length: 15 amino acids. The CDR3 nucleotides are TGTGCCAGTAGTATGCCAGGGTTTAGCAATCAGCCCCAGCATTTT. The encoded protein is CASSMPGFSNQPQHF.

The chain links TRBV5-4 to TRBJ1-1, with no clear D. The CDR3 length is 15 residues. V was trimmed by 4 bases and J by 1 base, leaving 14 bases between them. Germline V gene data show CDR1 as SGHNT and CDR2 as YYREEE (reference sequence). CDR3 amino acids: CASSALGLPNTEAFF. The CDR3 DNA reads as TGTGCCAGCAGCGCCCTAGGACTTCCGAACACTGAAGCTTTCTTT.

V gene TRBV7-9 combines with J gene TRBJ2-5, with 7 nucleotides matching TRBD2. V shed 2 bases and J 5 bases; nucleotides not matched to a gene: 11. This CDR3 is built from 16 residues. In germline, CDR1 is SEHNR, CDR2 FQNEAQ (reference sequence). This chain's CDR3 is CASSLSGGGPRETQYF. As DNA, the CDR3 is TGTGCCAGCAGCTTATCGGGGGGAGGGCCCAGGGAGACCCAGTACTTC.

The chain recombines TRBV5-8 with TRBJ1-1, with 7 bases fitting TRBD1. This CDR3 has 15 amino acids. The germline CDR1 and CDR2 sequences are SGHTS and YDEGEE. Germline trimming cut 0 bases from V and 1 base from J; bases unmatched to any gene: 3. The CDR3 bases are TGTGCCAGCAGCTTGGGGACAGGATGGAACACTGAAGCTTTCTTT. This encodes CASSLGTGWNTEAFF.

V usage is TRBV27 and J usage is TRBJ2-7, with 8 positions matching TRBD2. After removal of 5 bases from V and 5 bases from J, the junction contained 8 bases not matched to a gene. CDR1 and CDR2 from the germline V gene are MNHEY and SMNVEV (reference sequence). The CDR3 is 14 residues long. The CDR3 sequence is CASSTRLATNEQYF. The CDR3 DNA reads TGTGCCAGCAGTACCCGACTAGCGACCAACGAGCAGTACTTC.

J is TRBJ1-1 and V is TRBV19; D gene ambiguous. This CDR3 is 15 amino acids long. Deletions cut 7 bases from V and 5 bases from J, with 20 bases between. The germline gives CDR1 LNHDA, CDR2 SQIVND (reference sequence). In DNA, the CDR3 is TGTGCCAGTACCCTACCCGGTACGTATCAAACTGAAGCTTTCTTT. Translated: CASTLPGTYQTEAFF.

The rearrangement uses TRBV9 and TRBJ1-1; D is uncertain. CDR1 is SGDLS and CDR2 is YYNGEE in the germline V gene. The V end lost 0 bases, the J end lost 3 bases, and 15 bases lay between the germline ends. The CDR3 is made up of 16 amino acids. The CDR3 protein is CASSVVSAGAYTEAFF. The CDR3 DNA reads TGTGCCAGCAGCGTAGTATCAGCGGGAGCGTACACTGAAGCTTTCTTT.

The chain recombines TRBV7-2 with TRBJ2-3; D is unresolved. The V end was cut by 5 bases, the J end by 2 bases, with 11 bases between. The CDR3 spans 14 residues. Germline V gene data show CDR1 as SGHTA and CDR2 as FQGNSA. DNA for the CDR3: TGTGCCAGCAGCCGCATCAGGTCCACAGATACGCAGTATTTT. It yields the protein CASSRIRSTDTQYF.

CDR3 in amino acids: CASSTTGQGVDTQYF. The CDR3 DNA follows: TGTGCCAGCAGCACAACGGGACAGGGGGTAGATACGCAGTATTTT. The chain joins TRBV5-6 to TRBJ2-3, with 11 nucleotides matching TRBD1. The CDR3 length is 15 residues. Germline V gives CDR1 SGHDT, CDR2 YYEEEE. The ends lost 4 bases at V and 5 bases at J; junction bases unmatched: 6. The complete variable domain, with remaining parts taken from reference TRBV5-6 and TRBJ2-3, reads DAGVTQSPTHLIKTRGQQVTLRCSPKSGHDTVSWYQQALGQGPQFIFQYYEEEERQRGNFPDRFSGHQFPNYSSELNVNALLLGDSALYLCASSTTGQGVDTQYFGPGTRLTVL.

The V call is TRBV19, the J call TRBJ1-2; D may be TRBD1 (6 bases). The V end was cut by 9 bases, the J end by 7 bases, with 21 bases between. The CDR3 spans 14 residues. In germline, CDR1 is LNHDA, CDR2 SQIVND (reference sequence). The chain's CDR3 is CASADNTGLGGYTF. CDR3 bases: TGTGCCAGCGCTGATAATACAGGGCTCGGTGGCTACACCTTC.

The chain uses TRBV19 and TRBJ1-2, with D maybe TRBD1 (6 bases). The germline CDR1 and CDR2 sequences are LNHDA and SQIVND (reference sequence). This CDR3 region has 15 residues. Trimming pared 7 bases from V and 2 bases from J, leaving 17 bases between. CDR3 region: CASTPLGAGNYGYTF. CDR3 nucleotides: TGTGCCAGTACCCCATTGGGGGCAGGGAACTATGGCTACACCTTC.

The CDR3 nucleotides are TGTGCCAGCAGTTACCACGTGACTAGCGGGAGAGACACCGGGGAGCTGTTTTTT. Its translation: CASSYHVTSGRDTGELFF. V is TRBV6-2 or TRBV6-3 and J is TRBJ2-2; TRBD2 matches at 12 bases. J lost 3 bases, V lost 2 bases, and 7 bases had no gene match. This CDR3 contains 18 residues. Per germline, CDR1 MNHEY and CDR2 SVGEGT.

This chain uses TRBV5-6 with TRBJ2-7; D is possibly TRBD2 (6 bases). CDR3 length equals 14 residues. The germline V gene has CDR1 SGHDT and CDR2 YYEEEE. Deletions cut 1 base from V and 10 bases from J, with 18 bases between. CDR3 DNA sequence: TGTGCCAGCAGCTTGCCTGGGGAGGCGGTTCCACAGTACTTC. Translated, it gives CASSLPGEAVPQYF.

This chain uses TRBV7-9 with TRBJ1-4, with D perhaps TRBD1 (6 bases). The V gene's germline CDR1 is SEHNR and CDR2 FQNEAQ (reference sequence). The ends were cut back, 3 bases at V and 2 bases at J, with 10 bases in the middle. The CDR3 is 15 residues long. CDR3 in DNA: TGTGCCAGCAGCTTTGGACAGTTTACTAATGAAAAACTGTTTTTT. Translating it yields CASSFGQFTNEKLFF.

The chain couples TRBV4-1 to TRBJ1-6; 11 bases line up with TRBD1. CDR1 and CDR2 (germline): MGHRA, YSYEKL. CDR3 size: 20 residues. V lost 0 bases to trimming and J lost 7 bases; unmatched junction nucleotides: 14. The CDR3 DNA follows: TGCGCCAGCAGCCAAGATGCCCCGGGACAGGGGGACCGCGTAAATTCACCCCTCCACTTT. Translated: CASSQDAPGQGDRVNSPLHF.